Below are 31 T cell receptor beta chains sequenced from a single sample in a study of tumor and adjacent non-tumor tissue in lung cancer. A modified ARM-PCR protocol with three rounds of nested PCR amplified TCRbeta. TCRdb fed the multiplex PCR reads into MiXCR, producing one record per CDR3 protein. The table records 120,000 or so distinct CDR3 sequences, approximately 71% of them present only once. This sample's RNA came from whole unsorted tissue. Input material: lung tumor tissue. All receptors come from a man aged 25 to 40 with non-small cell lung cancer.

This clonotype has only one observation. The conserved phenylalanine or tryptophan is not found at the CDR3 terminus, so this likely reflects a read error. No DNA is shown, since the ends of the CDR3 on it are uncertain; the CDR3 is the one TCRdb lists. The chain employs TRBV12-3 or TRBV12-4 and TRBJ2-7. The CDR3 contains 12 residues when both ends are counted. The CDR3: CASSHLTYEHYL.

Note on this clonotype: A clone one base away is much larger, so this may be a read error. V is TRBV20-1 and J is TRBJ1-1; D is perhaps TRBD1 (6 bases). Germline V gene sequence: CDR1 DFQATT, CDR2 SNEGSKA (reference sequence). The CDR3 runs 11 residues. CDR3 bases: TGCAATGCAGGGGTGAACACTGAAGCTTTCTTT. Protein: CNAGVNTEAFF.

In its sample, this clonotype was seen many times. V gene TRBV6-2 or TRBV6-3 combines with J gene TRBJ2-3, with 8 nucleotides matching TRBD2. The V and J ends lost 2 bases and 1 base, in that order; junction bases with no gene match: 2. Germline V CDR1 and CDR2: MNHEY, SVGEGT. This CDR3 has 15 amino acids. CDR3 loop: CASSYLREGTDTQYF. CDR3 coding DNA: TGTGCCAGCAGTTACCTGCGGGAGGGCACAGATACGCAGTATTTT.

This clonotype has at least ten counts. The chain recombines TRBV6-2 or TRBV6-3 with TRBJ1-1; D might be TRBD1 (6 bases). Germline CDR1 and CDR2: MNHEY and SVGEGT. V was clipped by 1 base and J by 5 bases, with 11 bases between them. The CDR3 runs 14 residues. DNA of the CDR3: TGTGCCAGCAGTTACTTAAGGGGGAGGACTGAAGCTTTCTTT. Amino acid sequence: CASSYLRGRTEAFF.

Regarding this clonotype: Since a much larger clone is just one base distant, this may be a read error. The DNA of the CDR3 is TGTGCCAGCAGCCGGAGAGGGGGCGATGGCTACACCTTC. Protein: CASSRRGGDGYTF. This chain links TRBV6-5 with TRBJ1-2; 7 positions match TRBD1. CDR1 and CDR2 (germline): MNHEY, SVGAGI. The V segment lost 6 bases and the J segment 6 bases; nucleotides outside the gene matches: 7. The CDR3 spans 13 residues.

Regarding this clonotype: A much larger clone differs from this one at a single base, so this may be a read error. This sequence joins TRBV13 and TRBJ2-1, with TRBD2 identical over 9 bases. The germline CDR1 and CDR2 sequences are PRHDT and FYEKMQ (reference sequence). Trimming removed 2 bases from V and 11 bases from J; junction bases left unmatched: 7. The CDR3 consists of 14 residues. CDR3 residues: CASSLRASGNKQFF. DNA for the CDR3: TGTGCCAGCAGCTTAAGGGCTAGCGGGAATAAGCAGTTCTTC.

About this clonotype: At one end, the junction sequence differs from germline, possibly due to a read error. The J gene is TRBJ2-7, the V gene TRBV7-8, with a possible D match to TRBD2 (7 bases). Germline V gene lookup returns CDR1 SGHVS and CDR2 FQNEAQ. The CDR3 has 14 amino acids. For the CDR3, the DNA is TGTACCAGCAGCTTAGGGGGGAGGGGTAACGAGCAGTACTTC. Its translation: CTSSLGGRGNEQYF.

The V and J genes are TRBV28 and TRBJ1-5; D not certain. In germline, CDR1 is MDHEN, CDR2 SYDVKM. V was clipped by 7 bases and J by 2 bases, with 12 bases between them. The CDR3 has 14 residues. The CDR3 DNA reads TGTGCCAGCATCAGGTCGGAGGGCAATCAGCCCCAGCATTTT. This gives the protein CASIRSEGNQPQHF.

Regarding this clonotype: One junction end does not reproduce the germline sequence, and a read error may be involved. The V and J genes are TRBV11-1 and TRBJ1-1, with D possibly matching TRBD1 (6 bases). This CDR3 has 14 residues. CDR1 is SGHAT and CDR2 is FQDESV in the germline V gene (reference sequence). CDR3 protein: CASNWTAANTEAFF. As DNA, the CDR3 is TGTGCGAGCAACTGGACAGCTGCGAACACTGAAGCTTTCTTT. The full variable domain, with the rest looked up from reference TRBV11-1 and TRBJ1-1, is EAEVAQSPRYKITEKSQAVAFWCDPISGHATLYWYRQILGQGPELLVQFQDESVVDDSQLPKDRFSAERLKGVDSTLKIQPAELGDSAMYLCASNWTAANTEAFFGQGTRLTVV.

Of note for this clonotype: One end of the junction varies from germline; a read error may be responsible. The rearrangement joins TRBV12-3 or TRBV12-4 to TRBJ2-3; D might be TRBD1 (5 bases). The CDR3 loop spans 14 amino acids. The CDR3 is CDSSPDSPTDTQYF. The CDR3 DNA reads TGTGACAGCAGTCCTGACAGCCCCACAGATACGCAGTATTTT.

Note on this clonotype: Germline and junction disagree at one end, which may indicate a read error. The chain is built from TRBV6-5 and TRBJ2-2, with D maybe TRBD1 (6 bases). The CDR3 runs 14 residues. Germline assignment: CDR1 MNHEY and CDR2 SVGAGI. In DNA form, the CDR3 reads TGTACCAGCAGAGAGACAGGTGATACCGGGGAGCTGTTTTTT. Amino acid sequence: CTSRETGDTGELFF.

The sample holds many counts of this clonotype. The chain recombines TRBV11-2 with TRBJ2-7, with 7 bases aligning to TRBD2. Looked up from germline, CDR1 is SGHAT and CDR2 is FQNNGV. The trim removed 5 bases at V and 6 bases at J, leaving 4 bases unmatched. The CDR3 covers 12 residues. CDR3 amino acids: CASSATSSEQYF. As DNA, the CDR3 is TGTGCCAGCAGCGCGACTAGCAGCGAGCAGTACTTC.

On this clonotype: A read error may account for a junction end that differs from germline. The CDR3 DNA sequence: TGTGCCAGAAGTATGTCGACTAGCGGTCTCAATGAGCAGTTCTTC. Its translation is CARSMSTSGLNEQFF. This sequence joins TRBV19 and TRBJ2-1, with 9 nucleotides matching TRBD2. The germline V gene encodes CDR1 LNHDA and CDR2 SQIVND (reference sequence). The CDR3 covers 15 residues.

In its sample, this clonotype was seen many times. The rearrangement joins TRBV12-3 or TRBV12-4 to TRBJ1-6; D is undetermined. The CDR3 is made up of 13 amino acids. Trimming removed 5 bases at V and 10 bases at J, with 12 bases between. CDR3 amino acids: CASSPNAGSPLHF. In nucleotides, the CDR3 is TGTGCCAGCAGTCCCAATGCCGGCTCACCCCTCCACTTT.

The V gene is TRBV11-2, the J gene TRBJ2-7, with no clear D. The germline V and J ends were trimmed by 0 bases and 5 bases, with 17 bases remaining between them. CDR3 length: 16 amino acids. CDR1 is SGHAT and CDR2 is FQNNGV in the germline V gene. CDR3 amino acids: CASSLERARPPNEQYF. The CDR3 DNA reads TGTGCCAGCAGCTTAGAACGGGCACGGCCTCCTAACGAGCAGTACTTC.

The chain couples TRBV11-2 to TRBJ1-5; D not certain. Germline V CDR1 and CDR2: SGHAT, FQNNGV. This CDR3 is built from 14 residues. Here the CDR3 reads CINSLSGDNQPQHF. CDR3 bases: TGTATCAACAGCTTATCTGGGGACAATCAGCCCCAGCATTTT.

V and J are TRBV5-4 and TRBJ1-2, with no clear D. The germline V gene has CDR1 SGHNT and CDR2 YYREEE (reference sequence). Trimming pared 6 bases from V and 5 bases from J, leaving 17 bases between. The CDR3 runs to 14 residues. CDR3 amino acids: CASNLVDPEYGYTF. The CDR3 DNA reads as TGTGCCAGCAACTTAGTGGACCCCGAATATGGCTACACCTTC.

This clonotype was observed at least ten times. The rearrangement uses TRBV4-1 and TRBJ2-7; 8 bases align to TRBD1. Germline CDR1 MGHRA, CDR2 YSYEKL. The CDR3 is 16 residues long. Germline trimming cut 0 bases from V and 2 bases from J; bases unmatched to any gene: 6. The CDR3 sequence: CASSQDETGATYEQYF. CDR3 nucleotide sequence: TGCGCCAGCAGCCAAGATGAGACAGGGGCCACCTACGAGCAGTACTTC.

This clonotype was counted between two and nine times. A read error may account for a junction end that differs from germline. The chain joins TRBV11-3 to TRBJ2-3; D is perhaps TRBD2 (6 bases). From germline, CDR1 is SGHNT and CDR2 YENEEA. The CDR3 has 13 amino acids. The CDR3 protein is CTSEGREADTQYF. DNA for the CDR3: TGTACCAGTGAGGGCAGGGAGGCAGATACGCAGTATTTT.

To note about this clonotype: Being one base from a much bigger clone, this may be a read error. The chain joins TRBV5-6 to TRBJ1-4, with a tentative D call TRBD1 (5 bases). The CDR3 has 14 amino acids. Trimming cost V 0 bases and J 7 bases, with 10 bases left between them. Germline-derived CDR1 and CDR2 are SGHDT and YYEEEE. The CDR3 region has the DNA TGTGCCAGCAGCTTGGCCACCGGGGGTGAAAAACTGTTTTTT. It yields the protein CASSLATGGEKLFF.

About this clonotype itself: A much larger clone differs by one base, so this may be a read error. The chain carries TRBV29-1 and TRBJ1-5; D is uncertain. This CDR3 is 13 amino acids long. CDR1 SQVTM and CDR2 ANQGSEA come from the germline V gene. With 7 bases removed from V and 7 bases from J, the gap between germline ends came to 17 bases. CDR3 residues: CSARVGIRQPQHF. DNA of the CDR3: TGCAGCGCTAGAGTGGGGATACGGCAGCCCCAGCATTTT.

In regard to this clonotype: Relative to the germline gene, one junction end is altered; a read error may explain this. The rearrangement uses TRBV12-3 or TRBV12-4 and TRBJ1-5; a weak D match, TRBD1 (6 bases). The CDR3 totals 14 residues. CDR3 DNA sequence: TGTGCCAGCAGATTAGGGGGGGGCAATCAGTCCCAGCATTTT. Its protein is CASRLGGGNQSQHF.

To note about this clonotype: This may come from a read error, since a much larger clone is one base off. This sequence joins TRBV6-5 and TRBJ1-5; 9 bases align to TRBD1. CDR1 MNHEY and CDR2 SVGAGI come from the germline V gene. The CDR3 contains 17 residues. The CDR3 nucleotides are TGTACCAGCAGTGCTAACCGGGACAGGGTGGGCAATCAGCCCCAGCATTTT. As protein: CTSSANRDRVGNQPQHF.

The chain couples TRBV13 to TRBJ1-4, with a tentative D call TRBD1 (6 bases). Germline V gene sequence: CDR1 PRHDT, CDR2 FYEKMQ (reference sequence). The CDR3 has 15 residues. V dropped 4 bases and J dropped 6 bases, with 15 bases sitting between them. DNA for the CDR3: TGTGCCAGCAGCTCCAGGGGAGCAGAAGATGAAAAACTGTTTTTT. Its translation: CASSSRGAEDEKLFF.

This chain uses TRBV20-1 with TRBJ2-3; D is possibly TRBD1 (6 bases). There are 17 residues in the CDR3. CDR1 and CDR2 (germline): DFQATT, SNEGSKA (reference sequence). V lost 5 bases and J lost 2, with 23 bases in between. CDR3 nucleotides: TGCAGTGCTCACTCCCCCGGGATTAGGGGGAACACAGATACGCAGTATTTT. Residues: CSAHSPGIRGNTDTQYF.

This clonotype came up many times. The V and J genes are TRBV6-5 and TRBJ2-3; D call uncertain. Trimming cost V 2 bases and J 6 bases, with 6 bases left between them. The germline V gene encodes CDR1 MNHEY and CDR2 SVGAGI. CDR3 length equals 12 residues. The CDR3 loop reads CASSYNLDTQYF. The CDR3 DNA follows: TGTGCCAGCAGTTACAACCTCGATACGCAGTATTTT.

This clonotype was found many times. The CDR3 DNA sequence: TGCAGTGCCCACCCCTACGGGAGGGGCACAGATACGCAGTATTTT. Its translation: CSAHPYGRGTDTQYF. This chain joins TRBV20-1 and TRBJ2-3; TRBD2 matches 8 bases. The CDR3 runs 15 residues. Unmatched junction bases numbered 9, after V lost 6 bases and J lost 1 base. Germline CDR1 and CDR2: DFQATT and SNEGSKA (reference sequence).

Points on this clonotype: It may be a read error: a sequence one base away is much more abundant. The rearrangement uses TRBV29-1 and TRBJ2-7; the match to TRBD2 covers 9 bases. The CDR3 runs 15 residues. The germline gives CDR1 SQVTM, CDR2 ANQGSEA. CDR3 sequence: CNVEDSGGRAYEQYF. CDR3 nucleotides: TGCAACGTTGAAGATTCGGGCGGGAGGGCCTACGAGCAGTACTTC.

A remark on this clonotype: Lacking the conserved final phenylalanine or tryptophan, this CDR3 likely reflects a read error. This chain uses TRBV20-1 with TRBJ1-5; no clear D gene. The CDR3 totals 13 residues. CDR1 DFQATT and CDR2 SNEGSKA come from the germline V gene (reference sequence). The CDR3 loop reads CSARTGSNQPQHL. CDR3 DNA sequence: TGCAGTGCTAGGACGGGAAGCAATCAGCCTCAGCATCTT.

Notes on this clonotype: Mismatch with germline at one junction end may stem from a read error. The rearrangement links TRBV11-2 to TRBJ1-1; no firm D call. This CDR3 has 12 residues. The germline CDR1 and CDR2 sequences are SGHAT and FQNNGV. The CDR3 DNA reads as TGTGCCAACAGCTTTGGGTTTGCCGAAGCTTTCTTT. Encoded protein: CANSFGFAEAFF.

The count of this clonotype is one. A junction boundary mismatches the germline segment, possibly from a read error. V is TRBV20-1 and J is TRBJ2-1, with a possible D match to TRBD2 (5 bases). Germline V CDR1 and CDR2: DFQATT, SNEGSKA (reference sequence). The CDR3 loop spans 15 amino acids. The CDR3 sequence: CTARLQAGDYNEQFF. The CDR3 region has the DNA TGCACTGCTAGACTCCAGGCGGGTGACTACAATGAGCAGTTCTTC.